A single sample gave rise to the 5 T cell receptor beta chains below, sequenced in a study of identical twins. TCRdb re-called the 5' RACE reads with MiXCR, one entry per CDR3 protein. This table holds some 96,000 distinct CDR3 sequences, about 6% found once. The sequencing input was memory T cells sorted from blood. The receptors stem from a woman in her 50s in good health.

This clonotype was observed many times. The chain is built from TRBV3-1 and TRBJ2-6, with 8 positions matching TRBD1. The CDR3 is 15 amino acids. V shed 5 bases, J shed 0 bases, and the junction held 0 bases outside the gene matches. Germline CDR1 reads LGHDT; CDR2 reads YNNKEL (reference sequence). Written as DNA, the CDR3 is TGTGCCAGCAGCACAGGGGGCTCTGGGGCCAACGTCCTGACTTTC. This sequence encodes CASSTGGSGANVLTF.

This clonotype showed up just a few times. In nucleotides, the CDR3 is TGTGCCAGCAGCTTAGGGATGAACAATGAGCAGTTCTTC. Translating gives CASSLGMNNEQFF. The chain links TRBV7-2 to TRBJ2-1; unclear D gene. The V gene's germline CDR1 is SGHTA and CDR2 FQGNSA. The CDR3 loop spans 13 amino acids. V was trimmed by 1 base and J by 5 bases, leaving 6 bases between them.

This clonotype was detected ten times or more. The rearrangement joins TRBV3-1 to TRBJ2-2; 10 nucleotides match TRBD2. V shed 2 bases, J shed 3 bases, and the junction held 6 bases outside the gene matches. The germline V gene encodes CDR1 LGHDT and CDR2 YNNKEL (reference sequence). CDR3 length: 17 residues. The CDR3 DNA reads TGTGCCAGCAGCCAACTGCCAGCGGGAGGGCACACCGGGGAGCTGTTTTTT. Its protein is CASSQLPAGGHTGELFF.

Ten or more counts support this clonotype. Here the CDR3 reads CASSLEADTEQYF. CDR3 sequence (DNA): TGCGCCAGCAGCTTGGAGGCCGATACCGAGCAGTACTTC. The rearrangement joins TRBV5-1 to TRBJ2-7; no clear D. CDR3 size: 13 residues. Germline lookup yields CDR1 SGHRS and CDR2 YFSETQ. Trimming removed 0 bases from V and 6 bases from J, with 10 bases in between.

This chain joins TRBV30 and TRBJ2-5, with 7 bases lining up with TRBD2. V gave up 0 bases and J gave up 4 bases; unmatched junction bases: 5. Germline CDR1 is GTSNPN and CDR2 is SVGIG (reference sequence). The CDR3 length is 14 residues. The CDR3 nucleotides are TGTGCCTGGAGTGTACAATGGGGGGGAGAGACCCAGTACTTC. This encodes CAWSVQWGGETQYF.